This TCR beta chain stems from a study of T cell changes during pregnancy in multiple sclerosis. Only in-frame clones appear in the TCRdb table, and some are missing; sequencing was by immunoSEQ multiplex PCR. This repertoire shows tens of thousands of clones, 80% to 95% found once; its top ten account for 0.85% to 1%. Looked up from germline, CDR1 is SEHNR and CDR2 is FQNEAQ (reference sequence). The CDR3 extends over 13 amino acids. This clone was detected once. One end of the junction varies from germline; a read error may be responsible. The chain recombines TRBV7-9 with TRBJ1-1; no clear D gene. The sequence was collected from a female donor with multiple sclerosis, enrolled in a pregnancy study. This sample comprised peripheral blood, obtained in the first trimester of pregnancy. CDR3: CASSLALAGEGCF. In nucleotides, the CDR3 is TGTGCCAGCAGCTTAGCGCTGGCCGGGGAGGGCTGCTTT.